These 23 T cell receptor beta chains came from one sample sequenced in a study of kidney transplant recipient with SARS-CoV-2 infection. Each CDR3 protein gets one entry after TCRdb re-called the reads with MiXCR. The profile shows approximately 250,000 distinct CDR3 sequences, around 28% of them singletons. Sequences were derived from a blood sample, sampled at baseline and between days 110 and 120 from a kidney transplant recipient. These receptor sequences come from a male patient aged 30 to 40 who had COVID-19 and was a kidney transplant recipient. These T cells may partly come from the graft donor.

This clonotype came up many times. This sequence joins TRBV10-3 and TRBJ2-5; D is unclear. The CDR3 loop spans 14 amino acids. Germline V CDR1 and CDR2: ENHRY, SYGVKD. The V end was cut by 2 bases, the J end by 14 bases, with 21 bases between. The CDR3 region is CAISEPSATTGYYF. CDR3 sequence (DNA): TGTGCCATCAGTGAGCCCTCTGCCACGACTGGTTATTACTTC.

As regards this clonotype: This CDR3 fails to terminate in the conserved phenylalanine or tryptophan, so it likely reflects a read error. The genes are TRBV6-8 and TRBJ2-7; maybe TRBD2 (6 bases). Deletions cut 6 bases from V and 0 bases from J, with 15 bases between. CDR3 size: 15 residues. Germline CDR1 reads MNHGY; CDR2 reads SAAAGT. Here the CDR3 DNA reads TGTGCCAGCAGCTCGGACTACCCCAACTCCTACGAGCAGTACTTA. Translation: CASSSDYPNSYEQYL.

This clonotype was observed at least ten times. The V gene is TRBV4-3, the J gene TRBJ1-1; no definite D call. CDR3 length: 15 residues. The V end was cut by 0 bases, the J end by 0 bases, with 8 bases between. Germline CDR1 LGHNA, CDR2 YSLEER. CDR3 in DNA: TGCGCCAGCAGCCAAGATTACATGGTGAACACTGAAGCTTTCTTT. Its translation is CASSQDYMVNTEAFF.

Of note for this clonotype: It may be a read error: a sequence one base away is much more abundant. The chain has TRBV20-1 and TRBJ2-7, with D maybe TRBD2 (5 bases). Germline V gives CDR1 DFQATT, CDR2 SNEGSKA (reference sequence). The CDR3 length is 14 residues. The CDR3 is CSARRGGLAYGQYF. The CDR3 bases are TGCAGTGCCCGAAGAGGTGGACTCGCCTACGGGCAGTACTTC.

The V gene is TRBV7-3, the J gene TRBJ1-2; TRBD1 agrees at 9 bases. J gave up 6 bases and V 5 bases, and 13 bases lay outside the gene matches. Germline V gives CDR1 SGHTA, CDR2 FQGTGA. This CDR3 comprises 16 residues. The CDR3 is CASSPNGDRARNGYTF. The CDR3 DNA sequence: TGTGCCAGCAGCCCAAATGGGGACAGGGCAAGGAATGGCTACACCTTC.

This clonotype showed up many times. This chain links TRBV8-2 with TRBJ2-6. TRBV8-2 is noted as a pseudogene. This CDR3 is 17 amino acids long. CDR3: CGRFCRITQSRANVLTF. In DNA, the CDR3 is TGTGGCAGATTTTGCAGGATAACACAAAGTCGGGCCAACGTCCTGACTTTC.

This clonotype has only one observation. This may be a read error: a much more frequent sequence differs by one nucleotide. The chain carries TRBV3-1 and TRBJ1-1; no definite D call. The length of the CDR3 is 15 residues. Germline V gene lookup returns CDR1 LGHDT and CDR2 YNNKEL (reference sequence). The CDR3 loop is CASSQVAGFNTEALF. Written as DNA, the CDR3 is TGTGCCAGCAGCCAAGTTGCCGGATTCAACACTGAAGCTCTCTTT.

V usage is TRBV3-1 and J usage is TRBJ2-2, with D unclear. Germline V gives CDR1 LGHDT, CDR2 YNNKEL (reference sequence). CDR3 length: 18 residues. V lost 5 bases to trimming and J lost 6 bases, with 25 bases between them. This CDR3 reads CASSLTVPISGLAGELFF. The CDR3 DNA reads TGTGCCAGCAGCTTAACAGTTCCCATTTCAGGCTTGGCCGGGGAGCTGTTTTTT.

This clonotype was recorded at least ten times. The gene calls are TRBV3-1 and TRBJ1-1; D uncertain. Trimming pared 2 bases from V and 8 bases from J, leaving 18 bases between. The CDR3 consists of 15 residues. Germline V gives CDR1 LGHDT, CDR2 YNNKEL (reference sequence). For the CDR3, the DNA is TGTGCCAGCAGCCAAATTGGTTCGGGCCCCCTCGAAGCTTTCTTT. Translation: CASSQIGSGPLEAFF.

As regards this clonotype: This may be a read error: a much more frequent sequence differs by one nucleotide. CDR3 residues: CASSQTSGHEHYF. CDR3 bases: TGTGCCAGCAGTCAGACTAGCGGGCACGAGCACTACTTC. The chain employs TRBV28 and TRBJ2-7; 10 bases agree with TRBD2. The CDR3 length is 13 residues. Germline V gene data show CDR1 as MDHEN and CDR2 as SYDVKM.

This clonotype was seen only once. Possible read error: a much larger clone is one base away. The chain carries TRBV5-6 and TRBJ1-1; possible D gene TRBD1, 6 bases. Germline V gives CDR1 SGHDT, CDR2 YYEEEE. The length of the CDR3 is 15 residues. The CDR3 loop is CASSQTDRLNAEAFF. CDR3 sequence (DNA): TGTGCCAGCAGCCAAACGGACAGACTGAACGCTGAAGCTTTCTTT.

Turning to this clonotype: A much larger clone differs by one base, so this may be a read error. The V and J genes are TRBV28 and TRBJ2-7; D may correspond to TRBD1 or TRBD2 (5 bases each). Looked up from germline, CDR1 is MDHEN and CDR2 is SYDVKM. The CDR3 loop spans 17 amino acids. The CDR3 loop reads CASSGNRDPSRPYEQCF. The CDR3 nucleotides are TGTGCCAGCAGTGGAAACCGGGACCCCAGCAGACCCTACGAGCAGTGCTTC.

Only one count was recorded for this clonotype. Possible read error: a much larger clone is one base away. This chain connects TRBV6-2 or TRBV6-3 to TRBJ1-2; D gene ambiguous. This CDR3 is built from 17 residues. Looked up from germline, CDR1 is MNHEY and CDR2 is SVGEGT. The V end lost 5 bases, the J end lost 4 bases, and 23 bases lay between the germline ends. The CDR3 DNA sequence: TGTGCCAGCAGTCTGATGGTCTGCATCGGAAAGACCTATGGCTACACCTTC. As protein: CASSLMVCIGKTYGYTF.

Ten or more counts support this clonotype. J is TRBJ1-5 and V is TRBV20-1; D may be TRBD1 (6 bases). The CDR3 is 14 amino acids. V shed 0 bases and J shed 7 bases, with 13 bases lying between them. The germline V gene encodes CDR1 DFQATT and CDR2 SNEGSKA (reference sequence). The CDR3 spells CSARDLQGTQPQHF. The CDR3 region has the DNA TGCAGTGCTAGAGATCTACAGGGTACCCAGCCCCAGCATTTT.

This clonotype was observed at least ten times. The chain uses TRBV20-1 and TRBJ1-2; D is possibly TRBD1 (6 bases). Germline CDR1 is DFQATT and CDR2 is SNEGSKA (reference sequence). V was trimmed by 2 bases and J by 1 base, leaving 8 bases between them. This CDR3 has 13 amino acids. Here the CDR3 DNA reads TGCAGTGCTAGATCGGACAGTAACTATGGCTACACCTTC. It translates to CSARSDSNYGYTF.

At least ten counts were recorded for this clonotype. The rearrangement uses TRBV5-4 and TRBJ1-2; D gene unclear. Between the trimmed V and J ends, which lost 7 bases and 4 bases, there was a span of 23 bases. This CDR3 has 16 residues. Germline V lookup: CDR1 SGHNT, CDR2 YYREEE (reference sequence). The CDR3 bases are TGTGCCAGCCAGGTAGACGTACCAGGAAAGACCTATGGCTACACCTTC. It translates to CASQVDVPGKTYGYTF.

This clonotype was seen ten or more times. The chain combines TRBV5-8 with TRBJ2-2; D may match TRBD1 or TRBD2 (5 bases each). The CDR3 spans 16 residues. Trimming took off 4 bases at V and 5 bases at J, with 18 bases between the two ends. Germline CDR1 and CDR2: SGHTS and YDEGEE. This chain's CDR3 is CASSPKRDLKTGELFF. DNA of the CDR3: TGTGCCAGCAGCCCCAAAAGGGACCTAAAAACCGGGGAGCTGTTTTTT.

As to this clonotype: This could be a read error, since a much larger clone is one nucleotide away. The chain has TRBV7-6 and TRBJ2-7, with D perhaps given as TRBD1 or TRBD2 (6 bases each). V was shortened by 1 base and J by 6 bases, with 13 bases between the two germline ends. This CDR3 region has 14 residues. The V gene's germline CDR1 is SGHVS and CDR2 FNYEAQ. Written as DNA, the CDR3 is TGTGCCAGCAGCTTAGTCCAAGGGGGGTGCGAGCAGTACTTC. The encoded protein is CASSLVQGGCEQYF.

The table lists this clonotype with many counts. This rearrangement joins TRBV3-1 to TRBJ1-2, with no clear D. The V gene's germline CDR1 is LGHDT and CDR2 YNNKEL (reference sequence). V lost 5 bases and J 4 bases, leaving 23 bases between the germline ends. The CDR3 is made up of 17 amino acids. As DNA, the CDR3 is TGTGCCAGCAGCAAGGTTCACACCCTTCGAAAGACCTATGGCTACACCTTC. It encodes CASSKVHTLRKTYGYTF.

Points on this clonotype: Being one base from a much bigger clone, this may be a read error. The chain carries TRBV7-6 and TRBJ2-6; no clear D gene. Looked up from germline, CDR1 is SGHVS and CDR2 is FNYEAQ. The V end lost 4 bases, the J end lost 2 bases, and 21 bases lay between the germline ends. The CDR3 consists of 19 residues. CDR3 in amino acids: CASSYNPPWNAPGANVLTF. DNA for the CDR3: TGTGCCAGCAGCTACAACCCCCCGTGGAACGCCCCTGGGGCCAACGTCCTGACTTTC.

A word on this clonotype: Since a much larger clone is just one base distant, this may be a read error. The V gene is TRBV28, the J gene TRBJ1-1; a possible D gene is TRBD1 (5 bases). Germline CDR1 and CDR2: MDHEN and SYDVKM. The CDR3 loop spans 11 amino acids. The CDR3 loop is CASSTRVGASF. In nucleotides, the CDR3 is TGTGCCAGCAGTACCAGGGTCGGAGCTTCCTTT.

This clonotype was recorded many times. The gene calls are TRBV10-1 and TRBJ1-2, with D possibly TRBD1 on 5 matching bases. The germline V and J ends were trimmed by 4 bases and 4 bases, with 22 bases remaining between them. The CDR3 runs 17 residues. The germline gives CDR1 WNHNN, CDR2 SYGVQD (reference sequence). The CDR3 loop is CASSGQTRSRKTYGYTF. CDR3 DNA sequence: TGCGCCAGCAGTGGACAGACAAGATCGCGAAAGACCTATGGCTACACCTTC.

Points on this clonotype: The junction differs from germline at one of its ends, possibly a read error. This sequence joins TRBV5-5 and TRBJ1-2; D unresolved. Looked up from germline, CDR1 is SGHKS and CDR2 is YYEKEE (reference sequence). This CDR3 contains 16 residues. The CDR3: CTSLQSVSRKTYGYTF. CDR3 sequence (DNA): TGTACCAGCCTGCAAAGTGTCTCGCGAAAGACCTATGGCTACACCTTC.